This T cell receptor (beta chain) was recovered during a study of blood T cell repertoires in COVID-19. Study at large: In each case, the material was cDNA or gDNA derived from T cells, B-cell-depleted T cells, or PBMCs.

Authors' processing steps: Quantification of nucleated cells was approximated via reference gene primer amplification. Produced via immunoSEQ multiplex PCR; TCRdb's table is partial and in-frame only. That table gives V, J and clone size, and the DNA gave D and trimming. The sample consists of about 270,000 clones, roughly 87% of them appearing once. Germline V gene data show CDR1 as SGHTA and CDR2 as FQGNSA. Losses at the gene ends were 5 bases for V and 4 bases for J; bases not matched to a gene: 12. The CDR3 totals 16 residues. The rearrangement joins TRBV7-2 to TRBJ1-2; 8 nucleotides line up with TRBD1. Input material: peripheral blood. This clonotype was obtained from a human donor in a cohort sampled during active COVID-19. CDR3 in amino acids: CASSDQTGVLRYGYTF. In DNA form, the CDR3 reads TGTGCCAGCAGCGACCAGACAGGGGTTCTACGCTATGGCTACACCTTC.